This T cell receptor beta chain is from a study of T-cell reconstitution after alpha-beta-depleted transplantation in children. Unique molecular identifiers were built into the TCRbeta library. Each CDR3 protein gets one entry after TCRdb re-called the PCR reads with MiXCR. The repertoire holds around 340,000 distinct CDR3 sequences, about 14% seen once, with approximately 4.3% in the top ten. The CDR3 sequence is 12 residues long. V was clipped by 3 bases and J by 7 bases, with 7 bases between them. CDR1 and CDR2 (germline): MNHEY, SMNVEV (reference sequence). In this sample, this clonotype turned up many times.

V is TRBV27 and J is TRBJ2-1, with D maybe TRBD2 (5 bases). The receptor was isolated from a human donor who donated a stem cell graft to a child with Fanconi anemia. The sequencing here drew on PBMCs, taken from the stem cell graft. CDR3 bases: TGTGCCAGCAGTTTTCCGGGAAATGAGCAGTTCTTC. This codes for CASSFPGNEQFF.